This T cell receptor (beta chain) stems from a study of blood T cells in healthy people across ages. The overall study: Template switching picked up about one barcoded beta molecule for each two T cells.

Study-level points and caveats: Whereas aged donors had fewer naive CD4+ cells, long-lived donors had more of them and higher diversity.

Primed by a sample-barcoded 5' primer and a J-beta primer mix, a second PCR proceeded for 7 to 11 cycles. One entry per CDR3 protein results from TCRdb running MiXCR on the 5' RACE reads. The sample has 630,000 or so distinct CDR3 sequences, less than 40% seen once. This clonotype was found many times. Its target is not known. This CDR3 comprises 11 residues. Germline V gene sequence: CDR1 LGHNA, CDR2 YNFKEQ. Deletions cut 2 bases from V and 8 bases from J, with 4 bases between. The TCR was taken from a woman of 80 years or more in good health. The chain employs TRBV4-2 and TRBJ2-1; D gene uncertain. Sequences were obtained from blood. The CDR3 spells CASSQSHEQFF. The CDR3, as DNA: TGTGCCAGCAGCCAATCCCATGAGCAGTTCTTC.